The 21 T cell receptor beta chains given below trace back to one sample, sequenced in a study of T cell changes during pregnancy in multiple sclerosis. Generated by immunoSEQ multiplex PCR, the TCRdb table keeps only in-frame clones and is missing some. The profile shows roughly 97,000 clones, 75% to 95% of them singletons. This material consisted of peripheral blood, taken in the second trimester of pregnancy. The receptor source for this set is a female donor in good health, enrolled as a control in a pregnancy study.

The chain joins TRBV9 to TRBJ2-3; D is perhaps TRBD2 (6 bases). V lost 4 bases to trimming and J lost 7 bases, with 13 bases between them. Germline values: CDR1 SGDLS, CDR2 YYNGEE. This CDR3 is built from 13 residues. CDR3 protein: CASSTGTDYTQYF. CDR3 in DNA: TGTGCCAGCAGCACCGGGACTGACTATACGCAGTATTTT.

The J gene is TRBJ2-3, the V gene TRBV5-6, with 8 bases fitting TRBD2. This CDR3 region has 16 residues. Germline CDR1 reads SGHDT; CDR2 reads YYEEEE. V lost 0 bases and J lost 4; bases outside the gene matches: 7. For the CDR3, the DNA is TGTGCCAGCAGCTTGGGTATTAGCGGGGTCGCAGATACGCAGTATTTT. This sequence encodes CASSLGISGVADTQYF.

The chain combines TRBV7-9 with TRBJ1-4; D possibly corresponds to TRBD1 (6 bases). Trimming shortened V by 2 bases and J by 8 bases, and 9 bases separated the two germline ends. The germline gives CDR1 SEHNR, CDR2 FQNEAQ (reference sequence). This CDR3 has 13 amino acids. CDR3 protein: CASSLSGGEKLFF. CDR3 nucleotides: TGTGCCAGCAGCTTATCGGGGGGCGAAAAACTGTTTTTT.

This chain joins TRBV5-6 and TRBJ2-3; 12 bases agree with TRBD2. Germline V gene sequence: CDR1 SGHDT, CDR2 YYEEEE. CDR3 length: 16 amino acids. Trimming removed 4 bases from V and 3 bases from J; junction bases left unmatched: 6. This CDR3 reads CASSEKLAGGTDTQYF. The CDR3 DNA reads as TGTGCCAGCAGCGAAAAACTAGCGGGAGGAACAGATACGCAGTATTTT.

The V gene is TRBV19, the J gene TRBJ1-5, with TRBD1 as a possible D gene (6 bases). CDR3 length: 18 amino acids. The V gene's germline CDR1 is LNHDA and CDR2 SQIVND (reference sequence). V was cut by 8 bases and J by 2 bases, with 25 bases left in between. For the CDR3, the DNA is TGTGCCAGTTCGGAGCAGGTAACAGGGAAGTTCGGCAATCAGCCCCAGCATTTT. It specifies CASSEQVTGKFGNQPQHF.

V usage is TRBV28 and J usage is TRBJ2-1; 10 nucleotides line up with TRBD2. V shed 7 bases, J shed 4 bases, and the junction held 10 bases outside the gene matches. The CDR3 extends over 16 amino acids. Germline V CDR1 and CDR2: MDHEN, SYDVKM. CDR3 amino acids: CASNLAGLATYNEQFF. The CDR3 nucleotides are TGTGCCAGCAACCTGGCGGGACTAGCGACATACAATGAGCAGTTCTTC.

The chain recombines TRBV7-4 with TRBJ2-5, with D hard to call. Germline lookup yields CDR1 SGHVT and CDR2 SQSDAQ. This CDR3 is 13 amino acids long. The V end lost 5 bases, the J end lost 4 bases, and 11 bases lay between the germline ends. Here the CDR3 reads CASSRCRGETQYF. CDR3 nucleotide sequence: TGTGCCAGCAGCCGTTGTCGAGGAGAGACCCAGTACTTC.

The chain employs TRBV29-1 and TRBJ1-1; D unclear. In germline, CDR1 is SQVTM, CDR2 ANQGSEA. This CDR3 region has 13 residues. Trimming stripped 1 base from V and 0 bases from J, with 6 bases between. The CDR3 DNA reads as TGCAGCGTTGAAGCTTCCGTGAACACTGAAGCTTTCTTT. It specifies CSVEASVNTEAFF.

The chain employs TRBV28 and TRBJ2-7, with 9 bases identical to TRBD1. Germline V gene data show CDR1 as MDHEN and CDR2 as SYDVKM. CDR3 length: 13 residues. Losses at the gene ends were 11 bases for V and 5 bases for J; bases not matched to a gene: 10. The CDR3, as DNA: TGTGCCGCCACCGGGACAGGGAACCACGAGCAGTACTTC. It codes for CAATGTGNHEQYF.

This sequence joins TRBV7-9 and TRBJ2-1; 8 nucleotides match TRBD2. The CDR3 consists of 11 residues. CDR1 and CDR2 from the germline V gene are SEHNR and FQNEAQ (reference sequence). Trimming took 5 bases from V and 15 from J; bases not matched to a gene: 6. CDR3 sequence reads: CASSRRGVSFF. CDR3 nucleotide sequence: TGTGCCAGCAGCCGGCGGGGGGTATCGTTCTTC.

CDR3 in amino acids: CASSPGGLGGSYEQFF. In nucleotides, the CDR3 is TGTGCCAGCAGCCCCGGGGGGCTAGGAGGCTCCTACGAGCAGTTCTTC. The genes are TRBV5-4 and TRBJ2-1; D possibly corresponds to TRBD2 (7 bases). Trimming shortened V by 4 bases and J by 10 bases, and 24 bases separated the two germline ends. The CDR3 consists of 16 residues. CDR1 and CDR2 (germline): SGHNT, YYREEE (reference sequence). Full variable domain (outside the CDR3, taken from reference TRBV5-4 and TRBJ2-1): ETGVTQSPTHLIKTRGQQVTLRCSSQSGHNTVSWYQQALGQGPQFIFQYYREEENGRGNFPPRFSGLQFPNYSSELNVNALELDDSALYLCASSPGGLGGSYEQFFGPGTRLTVL.

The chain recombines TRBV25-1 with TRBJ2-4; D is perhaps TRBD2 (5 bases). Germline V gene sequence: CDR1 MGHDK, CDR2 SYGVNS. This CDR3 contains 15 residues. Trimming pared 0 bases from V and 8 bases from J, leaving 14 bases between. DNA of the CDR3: TGTGCCAGCAGTGAATATTCTGGCCCCGGGGACATTCAGTACTTC. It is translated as CASSEYSGPGDIQYF.

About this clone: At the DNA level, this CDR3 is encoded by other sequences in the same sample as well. The CDR3: CASSVARGTDTQYF. The DNA for the CDR3 is TGTGCCAGCAGCGTAGCCAGGGGGACAGATACGCAGTATTTT. The chain has TRBV9 and TRBJ2-3; 7 bases fit TRBD1. After removal of 0 bases from V and 3 bases from J, the junction contained 1 base not matched to a gene. The CDR3 sequence is 14 residues long. CDR1 SGDLS and CDR2 YYNGEE come from the germline V gene.

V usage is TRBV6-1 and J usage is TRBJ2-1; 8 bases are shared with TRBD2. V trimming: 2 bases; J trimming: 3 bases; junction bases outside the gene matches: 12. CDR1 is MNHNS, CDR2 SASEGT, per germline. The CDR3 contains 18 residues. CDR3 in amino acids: CASSEILGSGGRYNEQFF. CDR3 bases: TGTGCCAGCAGTGAAATTTTAGGGAGCGGGGGACGCTACAATGAGCAGTTCTTC.

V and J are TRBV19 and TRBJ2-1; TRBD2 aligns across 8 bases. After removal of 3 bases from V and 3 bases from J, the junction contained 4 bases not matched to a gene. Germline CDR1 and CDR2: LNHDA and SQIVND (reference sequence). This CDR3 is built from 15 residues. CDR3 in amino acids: CASSIQSGGYNEQFF. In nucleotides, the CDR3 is TGTGCCAGTAGTATTCAAAGCGGGGGCTACAATGAGCAGTTCTTC.

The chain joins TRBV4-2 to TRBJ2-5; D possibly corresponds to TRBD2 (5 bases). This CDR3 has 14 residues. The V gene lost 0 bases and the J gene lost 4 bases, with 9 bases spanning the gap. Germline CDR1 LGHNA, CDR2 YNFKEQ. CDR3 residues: CASSQDSSRETQYF. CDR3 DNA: TGTGCCAGCAGCCAAGATTCTAGCAGAGAGACCCAGTACTTC.

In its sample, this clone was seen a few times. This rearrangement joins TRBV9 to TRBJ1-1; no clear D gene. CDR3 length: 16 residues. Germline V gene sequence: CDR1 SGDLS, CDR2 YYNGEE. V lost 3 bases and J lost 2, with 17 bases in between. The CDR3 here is CASSAHPEVGNTEAFF. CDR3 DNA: TGTGCCAGCAGCGCCCACCCGGAGGTGGGCAACACTGAAGCTTTCTTT.

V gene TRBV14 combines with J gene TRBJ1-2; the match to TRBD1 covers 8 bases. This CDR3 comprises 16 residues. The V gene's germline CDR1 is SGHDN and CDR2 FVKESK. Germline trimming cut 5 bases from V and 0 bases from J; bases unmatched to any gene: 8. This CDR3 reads CASSGWTGTTNYGYTF. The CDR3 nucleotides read TGTGCCAGCAGCGGGTGGACAGGGACAACTAACTATGGCTACACCTTC.

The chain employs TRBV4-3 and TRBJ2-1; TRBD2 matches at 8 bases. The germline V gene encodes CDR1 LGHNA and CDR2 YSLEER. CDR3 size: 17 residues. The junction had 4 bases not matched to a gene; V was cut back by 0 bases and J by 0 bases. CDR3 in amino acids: CASSQDVGTSSYNEQFF. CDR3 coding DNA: TGCGCCAGCAGCCAAGATGTAGGGACTAGCTCCTACAATGAGCAGTTCTTC.

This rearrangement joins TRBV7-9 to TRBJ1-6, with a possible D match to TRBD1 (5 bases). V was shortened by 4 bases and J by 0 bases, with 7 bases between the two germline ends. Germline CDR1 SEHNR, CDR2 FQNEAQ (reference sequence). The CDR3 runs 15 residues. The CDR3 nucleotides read TGTGCCAGCAGCTACGACAGCTCCTATAATTCACCCCTCCACTTT. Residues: CASSYDSSYNSPLHF.

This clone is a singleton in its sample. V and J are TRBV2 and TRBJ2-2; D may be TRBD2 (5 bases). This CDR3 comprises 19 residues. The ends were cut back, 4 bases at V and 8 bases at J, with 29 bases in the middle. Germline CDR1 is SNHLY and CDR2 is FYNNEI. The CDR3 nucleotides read TGTGCCAGCAGTGGGAATAGGGTGCGCGCGGGCCAGTTTGCGGGGGAGCTGTTTTTT. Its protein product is CASSGNRVRAGQFAGELFF.